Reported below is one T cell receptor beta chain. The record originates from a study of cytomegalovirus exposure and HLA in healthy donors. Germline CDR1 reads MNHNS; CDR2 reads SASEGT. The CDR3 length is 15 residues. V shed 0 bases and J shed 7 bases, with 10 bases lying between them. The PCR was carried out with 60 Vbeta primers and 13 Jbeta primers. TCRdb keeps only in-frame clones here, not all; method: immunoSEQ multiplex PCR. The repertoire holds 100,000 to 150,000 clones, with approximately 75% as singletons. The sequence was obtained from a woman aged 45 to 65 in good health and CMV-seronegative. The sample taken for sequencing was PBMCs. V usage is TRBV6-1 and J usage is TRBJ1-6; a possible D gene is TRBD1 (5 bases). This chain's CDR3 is CASSEASAGNSPLHF. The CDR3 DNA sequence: TGTGCCAGCAGTGAAGCGTCGGCAGGGAATTCACCCCTCCACTTT.